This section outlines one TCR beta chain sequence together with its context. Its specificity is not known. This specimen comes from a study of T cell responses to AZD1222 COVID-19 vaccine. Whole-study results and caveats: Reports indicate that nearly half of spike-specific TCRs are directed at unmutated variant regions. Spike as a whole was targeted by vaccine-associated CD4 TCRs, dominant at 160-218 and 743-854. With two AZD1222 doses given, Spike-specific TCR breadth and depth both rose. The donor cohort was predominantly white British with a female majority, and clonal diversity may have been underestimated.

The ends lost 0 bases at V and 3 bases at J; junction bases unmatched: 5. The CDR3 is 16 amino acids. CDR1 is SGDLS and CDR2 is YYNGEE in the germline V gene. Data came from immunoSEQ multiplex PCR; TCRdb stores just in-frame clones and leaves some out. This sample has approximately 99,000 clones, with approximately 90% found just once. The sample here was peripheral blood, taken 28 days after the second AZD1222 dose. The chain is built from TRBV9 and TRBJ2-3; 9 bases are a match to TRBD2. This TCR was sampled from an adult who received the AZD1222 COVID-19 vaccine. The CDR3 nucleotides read TGTGCCAGCAGCGTAGCTAGCGGGAAAGGAACAGATACGCAGTATTTT. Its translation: CASSVASGKGTDTQYF.